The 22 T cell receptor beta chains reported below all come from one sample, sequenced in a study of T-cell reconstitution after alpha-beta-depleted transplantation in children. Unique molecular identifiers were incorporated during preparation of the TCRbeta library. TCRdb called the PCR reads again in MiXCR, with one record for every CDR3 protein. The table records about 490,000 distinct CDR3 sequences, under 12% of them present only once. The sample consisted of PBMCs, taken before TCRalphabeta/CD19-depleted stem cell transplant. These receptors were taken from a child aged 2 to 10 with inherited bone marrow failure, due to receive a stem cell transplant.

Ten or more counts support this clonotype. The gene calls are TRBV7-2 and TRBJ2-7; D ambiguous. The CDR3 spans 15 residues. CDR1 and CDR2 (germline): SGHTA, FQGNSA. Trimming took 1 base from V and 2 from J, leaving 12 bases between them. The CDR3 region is CASSLGGSATYEQYF. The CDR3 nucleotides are TGTGCCAGCAGCTTAGGAGGCAGCGCAACCTACGAGCAGTACTTC.

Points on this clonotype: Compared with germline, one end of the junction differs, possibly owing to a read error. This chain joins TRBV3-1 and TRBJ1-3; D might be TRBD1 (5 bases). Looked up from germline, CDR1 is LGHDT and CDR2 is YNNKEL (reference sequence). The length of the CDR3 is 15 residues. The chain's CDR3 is CSSSQGAATGNTIYF. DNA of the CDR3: TGTTCCAGCAGCCAAGGGGCAGCAACTGGAAACACCATATATTTT.

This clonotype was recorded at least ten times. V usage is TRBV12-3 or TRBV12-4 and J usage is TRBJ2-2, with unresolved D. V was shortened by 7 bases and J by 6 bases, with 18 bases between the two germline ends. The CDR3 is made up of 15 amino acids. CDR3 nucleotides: TGTGCCAGCACAACCGGGTCCCCCGGCGCCGGGGAGCTGTTTTTT. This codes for CASTTGSPGAGELFF.

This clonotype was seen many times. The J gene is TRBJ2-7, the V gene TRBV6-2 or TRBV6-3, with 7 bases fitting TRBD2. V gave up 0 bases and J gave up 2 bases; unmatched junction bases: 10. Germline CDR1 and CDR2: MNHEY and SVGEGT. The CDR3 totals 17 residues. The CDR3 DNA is TGTGCCAGCAGTTACTCGACTTTCAGCGGGGACCCCTACGAGCAGTACTTC. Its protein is CASSYSTFSGDPYEQYF.

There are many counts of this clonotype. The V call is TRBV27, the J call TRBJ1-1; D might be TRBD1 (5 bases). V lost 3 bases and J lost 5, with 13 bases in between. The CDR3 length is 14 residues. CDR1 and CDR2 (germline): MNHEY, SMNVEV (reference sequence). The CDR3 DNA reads TGTGCCAGCAGTTTGCAGGGCCTTCCGACTGAAGCTTTCTTT. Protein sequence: CASSLQGLPTEAFF.

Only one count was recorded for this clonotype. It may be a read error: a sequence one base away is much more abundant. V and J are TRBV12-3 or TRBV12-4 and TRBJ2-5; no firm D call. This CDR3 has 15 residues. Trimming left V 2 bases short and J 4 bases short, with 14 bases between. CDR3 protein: CASSLINSVSETQYF. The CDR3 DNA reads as TGTGCCAGCAGTTTAATCAACAGCGTATCAGAGACCCAGTACTTC.

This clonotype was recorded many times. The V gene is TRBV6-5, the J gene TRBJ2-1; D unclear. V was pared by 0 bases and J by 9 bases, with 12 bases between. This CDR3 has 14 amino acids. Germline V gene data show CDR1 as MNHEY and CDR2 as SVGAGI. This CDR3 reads CASSYSNPGSEQFF. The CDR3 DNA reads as TGTGCCAGCAGTTACTCGAACCCAGGCAGTGAGCAGTTCTTC.

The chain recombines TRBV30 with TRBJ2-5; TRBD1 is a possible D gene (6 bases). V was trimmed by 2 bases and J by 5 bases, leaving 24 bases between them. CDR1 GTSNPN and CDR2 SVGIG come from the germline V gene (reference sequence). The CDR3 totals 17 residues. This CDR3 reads CAWSPVTGTPDPETQYF. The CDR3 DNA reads TGTGCCTGGAGTCCCGTCACCGGGACACCGGACCCGGAGACCCAGTACTTC. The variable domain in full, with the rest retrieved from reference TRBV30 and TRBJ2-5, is SQTIHQWPATLVQPVGSPLSLECTVEGTSNPNLYWYRQAAGRGLQLLFYSVGIGQISSEVPQNLSASRPQDRQFILSSKKLLLSDSGFYLCAWSPVTGTPDPETQYFGPGTRLLVL.

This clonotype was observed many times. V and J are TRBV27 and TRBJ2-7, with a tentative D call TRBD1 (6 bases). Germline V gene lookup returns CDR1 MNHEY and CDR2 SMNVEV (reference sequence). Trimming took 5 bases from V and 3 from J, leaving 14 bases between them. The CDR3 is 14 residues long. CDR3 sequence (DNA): TGTGCCAGCAGTCCCCAGGGGCTCCTCTACGAGCAGTACTTC. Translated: CASSPQGLLYEQYF.

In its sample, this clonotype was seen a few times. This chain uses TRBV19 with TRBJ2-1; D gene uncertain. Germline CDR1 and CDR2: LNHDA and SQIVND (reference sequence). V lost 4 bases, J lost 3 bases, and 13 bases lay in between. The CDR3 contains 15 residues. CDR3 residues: CASSTPPGSYNEQFF. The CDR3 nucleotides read TGTGCCAGTAGTACCCCACCGGGTAGCTACAATGAGCAGTTCTTC.

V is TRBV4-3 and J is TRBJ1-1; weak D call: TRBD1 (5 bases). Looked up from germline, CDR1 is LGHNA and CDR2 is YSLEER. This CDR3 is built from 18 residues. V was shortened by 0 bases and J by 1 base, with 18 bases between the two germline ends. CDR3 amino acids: CASSQESRKWGGNTEAFF. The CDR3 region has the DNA TGCGCCAGCAGCCAAGAAAGCCGGAAATGGGGGGGGAACACTGAAGCTTTCTTT.

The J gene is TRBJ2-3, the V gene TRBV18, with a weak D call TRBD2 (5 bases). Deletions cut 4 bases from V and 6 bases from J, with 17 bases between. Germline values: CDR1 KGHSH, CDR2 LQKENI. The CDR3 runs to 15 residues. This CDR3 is CASSLEASHSDTQYF. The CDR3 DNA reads TGTGCCAGCTCACTGGAGGCTAGTCATTCCGATACGCAGTATTTT.

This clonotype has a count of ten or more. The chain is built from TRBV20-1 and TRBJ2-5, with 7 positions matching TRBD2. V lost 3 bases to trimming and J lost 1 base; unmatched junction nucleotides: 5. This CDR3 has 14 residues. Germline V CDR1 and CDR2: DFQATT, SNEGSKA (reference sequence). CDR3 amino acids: CSASGEGPQETQYF. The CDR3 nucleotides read TGCAGTGCTAGTGGGGAGGGCCCCCAAGAGACCCAGTACTTC.

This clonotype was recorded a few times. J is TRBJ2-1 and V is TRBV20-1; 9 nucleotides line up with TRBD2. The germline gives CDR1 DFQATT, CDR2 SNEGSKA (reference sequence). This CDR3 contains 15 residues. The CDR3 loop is CSARGSASGINEQFF. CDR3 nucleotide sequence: TGCAGCGCCCGCGGATCCGCTAGCGGGATAAATGAGCAGTTCTTC.

This chain's CDR3 is CAISTADNEKLFF. CDR3 nucleotides: TGTGCCATCTCGACCGCTGATAATGAAAAACTGTTTTTT. This sequence joins TRBV10-3 and TRBJ1-4; D ambiguous. V lost 8 bases and J 4 bases, leaving 11 bases between the germline ends. The germline V gene encodes CDR1 ENHRY and CDR2 SYGVKD. This CDR3 contains 13 residues.

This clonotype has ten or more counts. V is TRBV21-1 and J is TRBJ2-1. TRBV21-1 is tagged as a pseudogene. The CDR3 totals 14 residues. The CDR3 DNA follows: TGTGCCAGCAGCAACACCGCACTCTCCAATGAGCAGTTCTTC. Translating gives CASSNTALSNEQFF.

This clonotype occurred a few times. The CDR3 DNA reads as TGTGCCAGCCTGGGGACGGGTGGGACTGAAGCTTTCTTT. It translates to CASLGTGGTEAFF. The chain has TRBV11-2 and TRBJ1-1; tentative D call: TRBD1 (5 bases). The CDR3 is made up of 13 amino acids. From germline, CDR1 is SGHAT and CDR2 FQNNGV. Trimming stripped 8 bases from V and 5 bases from J, with 15 bases between.

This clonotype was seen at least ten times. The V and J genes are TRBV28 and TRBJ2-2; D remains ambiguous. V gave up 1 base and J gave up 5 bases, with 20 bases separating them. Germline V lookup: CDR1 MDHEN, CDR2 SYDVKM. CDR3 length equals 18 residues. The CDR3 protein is CASSLSGLGRTETGELFF. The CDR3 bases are TGTGCCAGCAGTTTATCCGGGCTAGGCCGGACCGAAACCGGGGAGCTGTTTTTT.

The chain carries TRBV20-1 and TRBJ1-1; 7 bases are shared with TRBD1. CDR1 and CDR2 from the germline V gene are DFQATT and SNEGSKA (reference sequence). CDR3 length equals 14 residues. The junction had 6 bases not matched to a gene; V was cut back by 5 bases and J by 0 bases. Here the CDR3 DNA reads TGCAGTGCTGCAGGGGGGTTCGTGAACACTGAAGCTTTCTTT. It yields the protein CSAAGGFVNTEAFF.

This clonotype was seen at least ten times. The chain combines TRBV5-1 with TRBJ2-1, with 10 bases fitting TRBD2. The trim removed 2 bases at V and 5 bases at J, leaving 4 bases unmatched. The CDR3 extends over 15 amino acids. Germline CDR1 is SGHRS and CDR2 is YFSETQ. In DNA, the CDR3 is TGCGCCAGCAGCTTTATACTAGCGGGAAACAATGAGCAGTTCTTC. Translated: CASSFILAGNNEQFF.

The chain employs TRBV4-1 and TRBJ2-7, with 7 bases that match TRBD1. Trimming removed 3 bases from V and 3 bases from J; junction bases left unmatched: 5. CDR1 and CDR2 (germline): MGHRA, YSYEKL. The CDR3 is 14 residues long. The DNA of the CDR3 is TGCGCCAGCAGCCACGCAGGGGGATACTACGAGCAGTACTTC. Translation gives CASSHAGGYYEQYF.

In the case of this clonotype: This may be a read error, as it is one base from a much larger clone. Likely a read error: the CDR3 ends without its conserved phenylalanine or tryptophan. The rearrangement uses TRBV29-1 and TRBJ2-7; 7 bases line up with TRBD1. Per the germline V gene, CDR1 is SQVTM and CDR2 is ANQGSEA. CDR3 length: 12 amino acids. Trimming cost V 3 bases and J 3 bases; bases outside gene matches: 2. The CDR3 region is CSVEGQYYEQYY. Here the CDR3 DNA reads TGCAGCGTTGAGGGACAGTACTACGAGCAGTACTAC.